These 31 T cell receptor beta chains came from one sample sequenced in a study of cytomegalovirus exposure and HLA in healthy donors. PCR involved 60 Vbeta and 13 Jbeta primers. The method was immunoSEQ multiplex PCR; TCRdb's version includes in-frame clones alone and lacks a portion of them. The table records about 170,000 clones, more than 70% of them present only once. Sequenced: PBMCs. The receptors stem from a woman between 45 and 60 years old in good health and CMV-seropositive.

The chain carries TRBV5-1 and TRBJ2-1, with TRBD2 matching over 11 bases. The CDR3 consists of 16 residues. With 4 bases clipped from V and 7 bases from J, the junction kept 10 bases outside the gene matches. CDR1 is SGHRS and CDR2 is YFSETQ in the germline V gene. CDR3 bases: TGCGCCAGCAGCCTGCTAACTAGCGGGAGAGGAAATGAGCAGTTCTTC. Protein: CASSLLTSGRGNEQFF.

The V call is TRBV7-9, the J call TRBJ2-2; weak D call: TRBD2 (6 bases). The germline V gene encodes CDR1 SEHNR and CDR2 FQNEAQ (reference sequence). V shed 5 bases and J shed 7 bases, with 14 bases lying between them. This CDR3 region has 14 residues. The CDR3 DNA reads TGTGCCAGCAGCCCCGAGGGGCGGGGCGGGGAGCTGTTTTTT. Translated: CASSPEGRGGELFF.

This chain uses TRBV5-1 with TRBJ2-7, with TRBD1 matching over 10 bases. V lost 4 bases and J lost 6; bases outside the gene matches: 13. The germline V gene has CDR1 SGHRS and CDR2 YFSETQ. The CDR3 sequence is 16 residues long. The CDR3, as DNA: TGCGCCAGCAGCGCCGGGACAGGGGTGGCGGGGGGCGAGCAGTACTTC. Translation gives CASSAGTGVAGGEQYF.

The genes are TRBV7-6 and TRBJ2-1; D might be TRBD1 (6 bases). V shed 5 bases and J shed 5 bases, with 16 bases lying between them. The V gene's germline CDR1 is SGHVS and CDR2 FNYEAQ. The CDR3 runs to 15 residues. The CDR3 is CASSPPDRPHNEQFF. CDR3 bases: TGTGCCAGCAGCCCTCCCGACAGGCCCCACAATGAGCAGTTCTTC.

The chain couples TRBV5-5 to TRBJ2-7, with 10 bases that match TRBD2. The V gene end was trimmed by 3 bases and the J gene end by 3 bases; junction bases not matched to a gene: 6. This CDR3 spans 15 amino acids. Per germline, CDR1 SGHKS and CDR2 YYEKEE (reference sequence). CDR3 in amino acids: CASSSRTSGDYEQYF. The CDR3 nucleotides read TGTGCCAGCAGCTCACGGACTAGCGGAGACTACGAGCAGTACTTC. Full variable domain (rest looked up from reference TRBV5-5 and TRBJ2-7): DAGVTQSPTHLIKTRGQQVTLRCSPISGHKSVSWYQQVLGQGPQFIFQYYEKEERGRGNFPDRFSARQFPNYSSELNVNALLLGDSALYLCASSSRTSGDYEQYFGPGTRLTVT.

The V call is TRBV11-3, the J call TRBJ2-5; 10 bases agree with TRBD2. V shed 8 bases, J shed 9 bases, and the junction held 15 bases outside the gene matches. This CDR3 is built from 15 residues. Germline CDR1 is SGHNT and CDR2 is YENEEA. CDR3 nucleotide sequence: TGTGCCAGCTGCATGATAGCGGGAGGACCTCCCCCCCAGTACTTC. This sequence encodes CASCMIAGGPPPQYF.

The chain employs TRBV5-8 and TRBJ1-1; maybe TRBD1 (5 bases). V lost 3 bases, J lost 6 bases, and 15 bases lay in between. Germline loops: CDR1 SGHTS, CDR2 YDEGEE. This CDR3 is 14 amino acids long. Here the CDR3 reads CASSSLGGEPEAFF. CDR3 sequence (DNA): TGTGCCAGCAGCTCTTTGGGAGGGGAGCCTGAAGCTTTCTTT.

This clone was seen a few times. The CDR3 bases are TGTGCCAGCAGTCGCAGGGCCCTGGGGCAGTTCTTC. It codes for CASSRRALGQFF. V and J are TRBV28 and TRBJ2-1; TRBD1 might be the D (5 bases). The germline V and J ends were trimmed by 5 bases and 12 bases, with 14 bases remaining between them. CDR3 length equals 12 residues. CDR1 is MDHEN and CDR2 is SYDVKM in the germline V gene.

The J gene is TRBJ2-7, the V gene TRBV5-6; the match to TRBD1 covers 7 bases. The CDR3 covers 13 residues. Germline V gene data show CDR1 as SGHDT and CDR2 as YYEEEE. Unmatched junction bases numbered 2, after V lost 2 bases and J lost 3 bases. The DNA of the CDR3 is TGTGCCAGCAGCTTCGGGACAGTCTACGAGCAGTACTTC. Amino acid sequence: CASSFGTVYEQYF.

V usage is TRBV11-2 and J usage is TRBJ2-7; 9 bases are a match to TRBD2. V dropped 1 base and J dropped 6; count of bases not matched to a gene: 13. Germline assignment: CDR1 SGHAT and CDR2 FQNNGV. The CDR3 is made up of 17 amino acids. This CDR3 is CASSLATSGSPGGEQYF. The DNA for the CDR3 is TGTGCCAGCAGCTTAGCGACTAGCGGATCTCCGGGTGGCGAGCAGTACTTC.

As concerns this clone: One end of the junction does not line up with germline, which may come from a read error. The V gene is TRBV7-8, the J gene TRBJ1-4; possibly TRBD1 for D (5 bases). This CDR3 is built from 15 residues. Germline V lookup: CDR1 SGHVS, CDR2 FQNEAQ. CDR3 protein: CASSQSVGVREKLFF. The CDR3 DNA reads TGTGCCAGCAGCCAGTCGGTAGGGGTTAGGGAAAAGCTGTTTTTT.

The rearrangement joins TRBV7-9 to TRBJ2-1; 9 nucleotides align to TRBD2. The CDR3 has 16 residues. Germline trimming cut 6 bases from V and 8 bases from J; bases unmatched to any gene: 14. The germline V gene encodes CDR1 SEHNR and CDR2 FQNEAQ (reference sequence). The CDR3 here is CASSSLWAGGPDEQFF. The CDR3 coding sequence is TGTGCCAGCAGTTCTCTCTGGGCGGGGGGGCCAGATGAGCAGTTCTTC.

This clone appeared once. The genes are TRBV4-1 and TRBJ1-4; TRBD1 agrees at 7 bases. With 0 bases clipped from V and 5 bases from J, the junction kept 0 bases outside the gene matches. The CDR3 is 14 residues long. From germline, CDR1 is MGHRA and CDR2 YSYEKL. CDR3 in amino acids: CASSQEQGNEKLFF. CDR3 nucleotide sequence: TGCGCCAGCAGCCAAGAACAGGGGAATGAAAAACTGTTTTTT.

The chain is built from TRBV5-4 and TRBJ1-6; a weak D match, TRBD1 (6 bases). The CDR3 extends over 12 amino acids. V dropped 5 bases and J dropped 8 bases, with 8 bases sitting between them. Germline V gene data show CDR1 as SGHNT and CDR2 as YYREEE (reference sequence). CDR3 nucleotides: TGTGCCAGCAGGGACAGCTATTCACCCCTCCACTTT. Protein: CASRDSYSPLHF.

This clone was found a few times. The genes are TRBV5-1 and TRBJ2-3, with 10 nucleotides matching TRBD2. Germline-derived CDR1 and CDR2 are SGHRS and YFSETQ. After removal of 2 bases from V and 4 bases from J, the junction contained 7 bases not matched to a gene. There are 16 residues in the CDR3. CDR3 sequence reads: CASSLSALAGADTQYF. The CDR3 DNA reads TGCGCCAGCAGCTTATCGGCGCTAGCGGGGGCAGATACGCAGTATTTT. Full variable domain (rest looked up from reference TRBV5-1 and TRBJ2-3): KAGVTQTPRYLIKTRGQQVTLSCSPISGHRSVSWYQQTPGQGLQFLFEYFSETQRNKGNFPGRFSGRQFSNSRSEMNVSTLELGDSALYLCASSLSALAGADTQYFGPGTRLTVL.

The chain uses TRBV7-6 and TRBJ2-5; D remains unclear. The germline V gene has CDR1 SGHVS and CDR2 FNYEAQ. Trimming took 8 bases from V and 5 from J, leaving 3 bases between them. CDR3 length: 9 amino acids. CDR3 sequence (DNA): TGTGCCAGCGGCGAGACCCAGTACTTC. Encoded protein: CASGETQYF.

The chain combines TRBV28 with TRBJ2-7, with a possible D match to TRBD2 (5 bases). Germline V lookup: CDR1 MDHEN, CDR2 SYDVKM. V lost 6 bases to trimming and J lost 1 base, with 13 bases between them. The CDR3 totals 14 residues. The CDR3 coding sequence is TGTGCCAGCAGGCGCCGGACTCCGTCCTACGAGCAGTACTTC. Its translation: CASRRRTPSYEQYF. Drawing the rest from reference TRBV28 and TRBJ2-7, the complete variable domain is DVKVTQSSRYLVKRTGEKVFLECVQDMDHENMFWYRQDPGLGLRLIYFSYDVKMKEKGDIPEGYSVSREKKERFSLILESASTNQTSMYLCASRRRTPSYEQYFGPGTRLTVT.

The chain carries TRBV7-3 and TRBJ1-1; TRBD1 matches 7 bases. V dropped 2 bases and J dropped 0; count of bases not matched to a gene: 3. In germline, CDR1 is SGHTA, CDR2 FQGTGA. The CDR3 is 15 amino acids. The CDR3 region has the DNA TGTGCCAGCAGCTTAGAGGGGGCATTGAACACTGAAGCTTTCTTT. Translating it yields CASSLEGALNTEAFF.

The table lists this clone with a count of one. An end of the junction differs from the germline gene, which may be a read error. The chain couples TRBV7-9 to TRBJ1-2; 9 bases agree with TRBD1. CDR3 size: 10 residues. In germline, CDR1 is SEHNR, CDR2 FQNEAQ (reference sequence). For the CDR3, the DNA is TGTGCCAGCAGCCCGGGGACAGGGTCGTTC. Translating gives CASSPGTGSF.

The sample holds a few counts of this clone. Additional DNA sequences in this sample encode the identical CDR3. The rearrangement joins TRBV7-9 to TRBJ1-2, with a tentative D call TRBD1 (5 bases). The CDR3 sequence is 15 residues long. In germline, CDR1 is SEHNR, CDR2 FQNEAQ (reference sequence). Trimming cost V 1 base and J 3 bases, with 12 bases left between them. CDR3 residues: CASSLVGQGYYGYTF. The CDR3 DNA reads TGTGCCAGCAGCTTAGTTGGGCAGGGCTACTATGGCTACACCTTC.

The V gene is TRBV2, the J gene TRBJ2-1; D possibly corresponds to TRBD2 (5 bases). Trimming left V 8 bases short and J 7 bases short, with 12 bases between. Per the germline V gene, CDR1 is SNHLY and CDR2 is FYNNEI. The CDR3 sequence is 12 residues long. CDR3: CASGPSGNEQFF. CDR3 in DNA: TGTGCCAGCGGGCCGTCGGGGAATGAGCAGTTCTTC. Full variable domain (missing parts from reference TRBV2 and TRBJ2-1): EPEVTQTPSHQVTQMGQEVILRCVPISNHLYFYWYRQILGQKVEFLVSFYNNEISEKSEIFDDQFSVERPDGSNFTLKIRSTKLEDSAMYFCASGPSGNEQFFGPGTRLTVL.

This chain links TRBV7-2 with TRBJ2-7, with 11 bases that match TRBD2. Germline V lookup: CDR1 SGHTA, CDR2 FQGNSA. The J segment lost 4 bases and the V segment lost 5 bases, leaving 19 bases of the junction unmatched. The CDR3 covers 19 residues. The CDR3 nucleotides read TGTGCCAGCAGCCCACCGCCGGGACTAGCGGAGGGGGATCCATACGAGCAGTACTTC. This codes for CASSPPPGLAEGDPYEQYF.

The chain has TRBV11-2 and TRBJ2-7, with TRBD2 matching over 7 bases. This CDR3 has 15 residues. The germline V gene has CDR1 SGHAT and CDR2 FQNNGV. The junction had 17 bases not matched to a gene; V was cut back by 8 bases and J by 7 bases. This chain's CDR3 is CASVPLDSGPLEQYF. The CDR3 DNA reads TGTGCCAGCGTACCCTTGGATAGCGGGCCTCTTGAGCAGTACTTC.

The chain employs TRBV25-1 and TRBJ1-3; 7 nucleotides agree with TRBD1. This CDR3 has 17 residues. V was pared by 3 bases and J by 0 bases, with 8 bases of the junction left unmatched. The germline gives CDR1 MGHDK, CDR2 SYGVNS. Here the CDR3 reads CASSDSFRDSSGNTIYF. CDR3 coding DNA: TGTGCCAGCAGTGATTCCTTCCGGGACAGCTCTGGAAACACCATATATTTT.

The chain is built from TRBV14 and TRBJ1-2; D perhaps matches TRBD1 (5 bases). The CDR3 covers 14 residues. Trimming shortened V by 2 bases and J by 4 bases, and 11 bases separated the two germline ends. Germline V gene lookup returns CDR1 SGHDN and CDR2 FVKESK. CDR3 amino acids: CASSQTRAAYGYTF. The DNA for the CDR3 is TGTGCCAGCAGCCAAACCAGGGCCGCCTATGGCTACACCTTC.

The CDR3 here is CASSLREEGATNEKLFF. The CDR3 DNA sequence: TGTGCCAGCAGCTTAAGGGAGGAGGGTGCAACTAATGAAAAACTGTTTTTT. This chain connects TRBV7-4 to TRBJ1-4; D is undetermined. The CDR3 covers 17 residues. V was shortened by 2 bases and J by 0 bases, with 13 bases between the two germline ends. Germline CDR1 SGHVT, CDR2 SQSDAQ.

The chain links TRBV7-9 to TRBJ1-2; D gene unclear. The CDR3 sequence is 13 residues long. Germline V gives CDR1 SEHNR, CDR2 FQNEAQ (reference sequence). The V and J ends lost 1 base and 8 bases respectively, with 11 bases between them. DNA for the CDR3: TGTGCCAGCAGCTTAGGGGAGATGGGAGGCTACACCTTC. Translating gives CASSLGEMGGYTF.

The chain has TRBV6-1 and TRBJ1-1; D unresolved. V lost 5 bases, J lost 9 bases, and 13 bases lay in between. In germline, CDR1 is MNHNS, CDR2 SASEGT. The CDR3 runs to 12 residues. CDR3: CASSPPETKAFF. CDR3 sequence (DNA): TGTGCCAGCAGTCCCCCCGAGACAAAAGCTTTCTTT.

This chain uses TRBV5-1 with TRBJ1-1; the D gene is possibly TRBD1 (6 bases). The V gene lost 4 bases and the J gene lost 7 bases, with 14 bases spanning the gap. The CDR3 runs 13 residues. Looked up from germline, CDR1 is SGHRS and CDR2 is YFSETQ. The CDR3 spells CASSAPGTFEAFF. The CDR3 DNA reads TGCGCCAGCAGCGCTCCAGGGACATTTGAAGCTTTCTTT.

In its sample, this clone was seen a few times. The chain combines TRBV5-1 with TRBJ1-1; D is possibly TRBD1 (6 bases). Germline V gene lookup returns CDR1 SGHRS and CDR2 YFSETQ. The CDR3 has 13 residues. The V gene lost 7 bases and the J gene lost 6 bases, with 16 bases spanning the gap. CDR3 in amino acids: CASLDRNTPEAFF. The CDR3 nucleotides read TGCGCCAGCCTCGACAGGAATACGCCTGAAGCTTTCTTT.

This rearrangement joins TRBV5-1 to TRBJ2-6; TRBD2 agrees at 7 bases. Germline CDR1 and CDR2: SGHRS and YFSETQ. V lost 4 bases and J lost 2; bases outside the gene matches: 12. The CDR3 is made up of 18 amino acids. As DNA, the CDR3 is TGCGCCAGCAGCCGCCGGACGGGGGGAGCCCCTGGGGCCAACGTCCTGACTTTC. It translates to CASSRRTGGAPGANVLTF.